This T cell receptor (beta chain) is drawn from a study of T cells in women clearing cervical HPV infection. General study results and limits: TRBV6-7 relative abundance averaged roughly 0.1% in cases and 0.15% to 0.2% in controls.

On this clone: The antigen remains undetermined. The CDR3 end lies 3 residues beyond the end of the read and is filled in from the germline J gene.

TCRdb keeps only in-frame clones here, not all; method: immunoSEQ multiplex PCR. This sample's table has under 30,000 clones. The CDR3 totals 13 residues. Germline V lookup: CDR1 SGHNT, CDR2 YYREEE (reference sequence). Source material: blood buffy coat. The genes are TRBV5-4 and TRBJ2-2, with TRBD2 identical over 8 bases. This TCR was sampled from a woman between 18 and 70 years old with a cervical HPV16 infection that either progressed to CIN3+ or cleared (not recorded which). CDR3 protein: CASSLDPGLALFF. The part of the CDR3 DNA that was read is TGTGCCAGCAGCTTGGATCCCGGACTAGCG.